What follows are 25 T cell receptor beta chains derived from one specimen sequenced in a study of blood T cells in healthy people across ages. For the second PCR, which ran for about 7 to 11 cycles, a sample-barcoded 5' primer and a J-beta primer mix were used. Using its own MiXCR run on the 5' RACE reads, TCRdb lists one record per CDR3 protein. The sample lists about 1.4 million distinct CDR3 sequences; approximately 59% were seen once. Sequencing input: blood. These receptors were taken from a man between 18 and 35 years old in good health.

This sequence joins TRBV20-1 and TRBJ2-2; possibly TRBD1 or TRBD2 for D (5 bases each). Per germline, CDR1 DFQATT and CDR2 SNEGSKA (reference sequence). This CDR3 is 13 amino acids long. The CDR3 sequence: CSADGTVTGELFF. CDR3 DNA: TGCAGCGCTGATGGGACCGTTACCGGGGAGCTGTTTTTT.

The CDR3 DNA is TGCAGTGCTAGAGCTAGGATCTCTTCCTACGAGCAGTACTTC. Amino acid sequence: CSARARISSYEQYF. The chain joins TRBV20-1 to TRBJ2-7; D is uncertain. V was cut by 1 base and J by 1 base, with 11 bases left in between. Germline CDR1 reads DFQATT; CDR2 reads SNEGSKA (reference sequence). The CDR3 consists of 14 residues.

The chain is built from TRBV7-9 and TRBJ2-5; 10 bases map to TRBD2. The CDR3 extends over 15 amino acids. The germline V gene has CDR1 SEHNR and CDR2 FQNEAQ (reference sequence). J lost 3 bases, V lost 3 bases, and 4 bases had no gene match. The CDR3 DNA is TGTGCCAGCAGCTTCCCTAGCGGGGGTAAAGAGACCCAGTACTTC. Protein sequence: CASSFPSGGKETQYF. Supplemented by reference TRBV7-9 and TRBJ2-5, the full variable domain reads DTGVSQNPRHKITKRGQNVTFRCDPISEHNRLYWYRQTLGQGPEFLTYFQNEAQLEKSRLLSDRFSAERPKGSFSTLEIQRTEQGDSAMYLCASSFPSGGKETQYFGPGTRLLVL.

The CDR3 sequence is CASSPAGGSYTF. The CDR3 nucleotides read TGCGCCAGCAGTCCGGCAGGGGGAAGCTACACCTTC. The chain couples TRBV10-1 to TRBJ1-2; 7 nucleotides line up with TRBD1. This CDR3 region has 12 residues. Germline V lookup: CDR1 WNHNN, CDR2 SYGVQD (reference sequence). The ends lost 5 bases at V and 9 bases at J; junction bases unmatched: 6.

This clonotype appeared a few times. The chain combines TRBV29-1 with TRBJ2-1; 7 nucleotides agree with TRBD1. With 6 bases clipped from V and 15 bases from J, the junction kept 8 bases outside the gene matches. The CDR3 length is 10 residues. Germline-derived CDR1 and CDR2 are SQVTM and ANQGSEA. CDR3 protein: CSVIGQATFF. The CDR3 DNA reads as TGCAGCGTCATAGGACAGGCCACGTTCTTC.

The J gene is TRBJ1-5, the V gene TRBV20-1; TRBD1 aligns across 9 bases. Germline CDR1 and CDR2: DFQATT and SNEGSKA (reference sequence). The CDR3 is 14 amino acids. The V gene end was trimmed by 6 bases and the J gene end by 1 base; junction bases not matched to a gene: 4. The CDR3 bases are TGCAGTGCGAAACAGGGGGCCAGCAATCAGCCCCAGCATTTT. It yields the protein CSAKQGASNQPQHF.

The rearrangement uses TRBV15 and TRBJ2-3, with TRBD2 identical over 11 bases. V lost 0 bases to trimming and J lost 3 bases; unmatched junction nucleotides: 2. The germline gives CDR1 LNHNV, CDR2 YYDKDF (reference sequence). This CDR3 has 16 residues. In DNA form, the CDR3 reads TGTGCCACCAGCAGAGAGGGACTAGCGGATACAGATACGCAGTATTTT. Protein sequence: CATSREGLADTDTQYF.

The chain combines TRBV20-1 with TRBJ2-3; 8 bases are a match to TRBD1. The germline CDR1 and CDR2 sequences are DFQATT and SNEGSKA (reference sequence). Trimming took 2 bases from V and 6 from J; bases not matched to a gene: 4. This CDR3 contains 13 residues. In DNA, the CDR3 is TGCAGTGCTAGACAGGGGGCTGGGGATACGCAGTATTTT. It encodes CSARQGAGDTQYF.

The chain joins TRBV15 to TRBJ2-3; tentative D call: TRBD2 (6 bases). Trimming took off 3 bases at V and 4 bases at J, with 17 bases between the two ends. The CDR3 extends over 16 amino acids. Germline CDR1 and CDR2: LNHNV and YYDKDF (reference sequence). The CDR3 loop reads CATSSEGGLVADTQYF. The DNA for the CDR3 is TGTGCCACCAGCAGTGAAGGAGGGCTAGTAGCAGATACGCAGTATTTT.

This clonotype was picked up a small number of times. The rearrangement joins TRBV3-1 to TRBJ2-7; 7 bases fit TRBD2. J lost 4 bases, V lost 0 bases, and 6 bases had no gene match. Germline lookup yields CDR1 LGHDT and CDR2 YNNKEL (reference sequence). CDR3 length equals 15 residues. CDR3 sequence (DNA): TGTGCCAGCAGCCAAGATACGGGGGGATTTTACGAGCAGTACTTC. Encoded protein: CASSQDTGGFYEQYF.

The chain carries TRBV28 and TRBJ2-5, with TRBD1 as a possible D gene (6 bases). V was trimmed by 6 bases and J by 5 bases, leaving 19 bases between them. This CDR3 region has 15 residues. Germline lookup yields CDR1 MDHEN and CDR2 SYDVKM. The CDR3 protein is CASSPSDRRWETQYF. The CDR3 nucleotides read TGTGCCAGCAGCCCCTCTGACAGGAGATGGGAGACCCAGTACTTC. Full variable domain (outside the CDR3, taken from reference TRBV28 and TRBJ2-5): DVKVTQSSRYLVKRTGEKVFLECVQDMDHENMFWYRQDPGLGLRLIYFSYDVKMKEKGDIPEGYSVSREKKERFSLILESASTNQTSMYLCASSPSDRRWETQYFGPGTRLLVL.

This clonotype has a handful of counts. The chain combines TRBV27 with TRBJ1-2; D not resolved. The CDR3 loop spans 13 amino acids. Germline lookup yields CDR1 MNHEY and CDR2 SMNVEV (reference sequence). Deletions cut 6 bases from V and 2 bases from J, with 10 bases between. CDR3 nucleotides: TGTGCCAGCAGACCTCTAGTGAACTATGGCTACACCTTC. It yields the protein CASRPLVNYGYTF.

This chain joins TRBV28 and TRBJ1-4; D is perhaps TRBD1 (5 bases). Trimming stripped 6 bases from V and 7 bases from J, with 15 bases between. The CDR3 has 14 residues. The germline gives CDR1 MDHEN, CDR2 SYDVKM. The CDR3 loop reads CASRGPKVREKLFF. In DNA, the CDR3 is TGTGCCAGCAGGGGGCCCAAGGTCCGTGAAAAACTGTTTTTT.

This clonotype occurred a few times. The chain uses TRBV4-3 and TRBJ1-2; weak D call: TRBD1 (6 bases). Trimming pared 4 bases from V and 7 bases from J, leaving 22 bases between. The CDR3 spans 16 residues. Germline loops: CDR1 LGHNA, CDR2 YSLEER. CDR3 DNA sequence: TGCGCCAGCAGCCGGGGAGACCCAGCGGCCAGGGGTGGCTACACCTTC. Encoded protein: CASSRGDPAARGGYTF.

The rearrangement links TRBV6-1 to TRBJ1-6; 12 bases match TRBD1. The CDR3 extends over 17 amino acids. CDR1 MNHNS and CDR2 SASEGT come from the germline V gene. V shed 5 bases, J shed 7 bases, and the junction held 9 bases outside the gene matches. This CDR3 is CASSPSGTGGGNSPLHF. The CDR3 DNA reads TGTGCCAGCAGTCCATCCGGGACAGGGGGCGGGAATTCACCCCTCCACTTT.

The chain couples TRBV7-2 to TRBJ2-1, with 9 bases that match TRBD2. V shed 0 bases, J shed 4 bases, and the junction held 4 bases outside the gene matches. From germline, CDR1 is SGHTA and CDR2 FQGNSA. This CDR3 is built from 16 residues. In nucleotides, the CDR3 is TGTGCCAGCAGCTTAGCAGCTAGCGGGAAATACAATGAGCAGTTCTTC. It encodes CASSLAASGKYNEQFF. Combining the CDR3 with reference TRBV7-2 and TRBJ2-1 gives the whole variable domain GAGVSQSPSNKVTEKGKDVELRCDPISGHTALYWYRQSLGQGLEFLIYFQGNSAPDKSGLPSDRFSAERTGGSVSTLTIQRTQQEDSAVYLCASSLAASGKYNEQFFGPGTRLTVL.

On this clonotype: Compared with germline, one end of the junction differs, possibly owing to a read error. This chain joins TRBV4-1 and TRBJ2-7, with 8 bases that match TRBD2. Germline V lookup: CDR1 MGHRA, CDR2 YSYEKL. The CDR3 is made up of 15 amino acids. This chain's CDR3 is CASSQRLAPAYGQYF. CDR3 DNA sequence: TGCGCCAGCAGCCAACGACTAGCGCCAGCCTACGGGCAGTACTTC.

This clonotype was counted only a few times. This rearrangement joins TRBV5-1 to TRBJ1-2, with D perhaps TRBD1 (6 bases). V gave up 0 bases and J gave up 7 bases, with 10 bases separating them. The CDR3 loop spans 13 amino acids. Looked up from germline, CDR1 is SGHRS and CDR2 is YFSETQ. CDR3 loop: CASSLATGGGYTF. CDR3 bases: TGCGCCAGCAGCTTGGCGACAGGCGGTGGCTACACCTTC. Filled out from reference TRBV5-1 and TRBJ1-2, the complete variable domain reads KAGVTQTPRYLIKTRGQQVTLSCSPISGHRSVSWYQQTPGQGLQFLFEYFSETQRNKGNFPGRFSGRQFSNSRSEMNVSTLELGDSALYLCASSLATGGGYTFGSGTRLTVV.

This clonotype was observed a handful of times. The rearrangement uses TRBV4-1 and TRBJ2-7; D possibly corresponds to TRBD2 (6 bases). Germline CDR1 MGHRA, CDR2 YSYEKL. V lost 0 bases and J lost 4, with 13 bases in between. The CDR3 contains 15 residues. CDR3 sequence (DNA): TGCGCCAGCAGCCAAGAAGAGGGACTGGGGTACGAGCAGTACTTC. This codes for CASSQEEGLGYEQYF.

This clonotype was picked up a small number of times. The chain recombines TRBV7-6 with TRBJ1-1; 7 nucleotides agree with TRBD1. The CDR3 covers 15 residues. Germline V CDR1 and CDR2: SGHVS, FNYEAQ. With 4 bases clipped from V and 1 base from J, the junction kept 6 bases outside the gene matches. CDR3 region: CASSYRTGANTEAFF. The CDR3, as DNA: TGTGCCAGCAGCTACAGGACAGGAGCGAACACTGAAGCTTTCTTT.

V usage is TRBV12-3 or TRBV12-4 and J usage is TRBJ1-1; 7 positions agree with TRBD1. CDR3 length: 15 amino acids. The V and J ends lost 6 bases and 3 bases, in that order; junction bases with no gene match: 10. This chain's CDR3 is CASSPVTGSDTEAFF. DNA for the CDR3: TGTGCCAGCAGCCCTGTGACAGGGTCGGACACTGAAGCTTTCTTT.

The J gene is TRBJ1-1, the V gene TRBV10-3; the D gene is possibly TRBD1 (5 bases). V was pared by 6 bases and J by 5 bases, with 10 bases between. Looked up from germline, CDR1 is ENHRY and CDR2 is SYGVKD. This CDR3 is 12 amino acids long. CDR3 in DNA: TGTGCCATCAGCAAAGGGGTTACTGAAGCTTTCTTT. This translates into CAISKGVTEAFF.

In the case of this clonotype: Its ends do not fully match the called genes, so a read error is possible. The chain links TRBV28 to TRBJ1-2, with D perhaps matching TRBD1 (6 bases). The CDR3 sequence is 14 residues long. Germline V lookup: CDR1 MDHEN, CDR2 SYDVKM. In nucleotides, the CDR3 is TGTGCCAGCAGGCCCCTTCGGGACAACTCTGGCTACACCTTC. Translated: CASRPLRDNSGYTF.

This clonotype was seen just once. This sequence joins TRBV6-5 and TRBJ2-7; perhaps TRBD2 as D (6 bases). There are 14 residues in the CDR3. In germline, CDR1 is MNHEY, CDR2 SVGAGI. Trimming pared 6 bases from V and 7 bases from J, leaving 19 bases between. The CDR3 DNA reads TGTGCCAGCAGCTCCGCGGGACTCCCAAATGAGCAGTACTTC. Its protein product is CASSSAGLPNEQYF.

This chain uses TRBV4-1 with TRBJ2-1, with D perhaps assigned TRBD1 or TRBD2 (5 bases each). Trimming took 4 bases from V and 8 from J, leaving 12 bases between them. Germline V gene sequence: CDR1 MGHRA, CDR2 YSYEKL. There are 13 residues in the CDR3. The CDR3 protein is CASSPTLGDEQFF. In DNA, the CDR3 is TGCGCCAGCAGCCCGACTCTGGGGGATGAGCAGTTCTTC.